The clone carrying this T cell receptor beta chain was counted many times. Its target is not known. This entry belongs to a study of T cell repertoires in cytomegalovirus infection. At the level of the study: CMV infection together with matching HLA type was indicated by public TCR beta signatures. Study-level results: The study identified carriers of CMV plus the relevant HLA from cumulative public TCR beta family frequency. In two of eight donors, the top clonotype was HLA-C-restricted CMV-specific.

Using its own MiXCR run on the reads, TCRdb lists one record per CDR3 protein. The data hold roughly 600,000 distinct CDR3 sequences, with around 24% observed a single time. CDR1 and CDR2 from the germline V gene are SEHNR and FQNEAQ (reference sequence). The CDR3 consists of 10 residues. V lost 5 bases and J 8 bases, leaving 6 bases between the germline ends. This chain connects TRBV7-9 to TRBJ1-2, with D unclear. What was sequenced was CD8+ T cells from PBMCs. The clonotype originates from a human donor in good health (CMV status not recorded). Some clones in this sample may be carry-over from other donors' samples. CDR3 in DNA: TGTGCCAGCAGCCCCCCCGGCTACACCTTC. Translated: CASSPPGYTF.